This T cell receptor (beta chain) was captured in a study of blood T cells in healthy people across ages. Regarding the study as a whole: Across the age range, TCR beta diversity per million T cells fell in a roughly linear way. Not knowing donor CMV status may have confounded expanded clonotype changes. Naive T cell percentage strongly correlated with TCR beta diversity.

Through a sample-barcoded 5' primer and a J-beta primer mix, a second PCR was run for roughly 6 to 11 cycles. TCRdb reprocessed the 5' RACE reads via MiXCR and lists one record per CDR3 protein. Counted here are hundreds of thousands of distinct CDR3 sequences, roughly 26% occurring once; the ten biggest clones make up 29%. The length of the CDR3 is 16 residues. The V gene's germline CDR1 is SGHVS and CDR2 FQNEAQ. J was trimmed by 2 bases and V by 5 bases; bases with no gene match: 11. This clonotype has only a few counts. The antigen remains undetermined. Drawn from each donor were about 9 milliliters of peripheral blood.

The source material was blood. The chain joins TRBV7-8 to TRBJ2-7, with TRBD2 identical over 8 bases. The sequence was obtained from a woman aged 70-85 years in good health. Written as DNA, the CDR3 is TGTGCCAGCAGCCCCCAATTAGCGGGGCCAGCCTACGAGCAGTACTTC. The encoded protein is CASSPQLAGPAYEQYF.